The 28 T cell receptor beta chains below were found in one sample sequenced in a study of kidney transplant recipient with SARS-CoV-2 infection. Using its own MiXCR run on the reads, TCRdb lists one record per CDR3 protein. Of under 300,000 distinct CDR3 sequences listed, about 28% are singletons. Sequenced material: a blood sample, taken at baseline and on day 111 from a kidney transplant recipient. The receptors derive from a male patient aged 25-45 years who had COVID-19 and was a kidney transplant recipient. T cells may partly derive from the graft donor.

This clonotype has a count of ten or more. The rearrangement uses TRBV9 and TRBJ2-5, with TRBD1 identical over 8 bases. The CDR3 is 14 amino acids. Trimming at V came to 3 bases and at J to 5 bases, leaving 6 bases not matched to a gene. Germline lookup yields CDR1 SGDLS and CDR2 YYNGEE. The CDR3 region is CASSAQGAKETQYF. The CDR3 nucleotides read TGTGCCAGCAGCGCTCAGGGGGCTAAGGAGACCCAGTACTTC.

This clonotype was seen ten or more times. The chain carries TRBV24-1 and TRBJ1-2; no clear D gene. There are 17 residues in the CDR3. Trimming cost V 6 bases and J 4 bases, with 23 bases left between them. The germline V gene has CDR1 KGHDR and CDR2 SFDVKD. The CDR3 DNA is TGTGCCACCAGTCTCCTAATTAGTACCAGAAAGACCTATGGCTACACCTTC. Translation: CATSLLISTRKTYGYTF.

Regarding this clonotype: Given a much more abundant clone one base away, this may be a read error. The J gene is TRBJ2-3, the V gene TRBV2; no definite D call. CDR1 is SNHLY, CDR2 FYNNEI, per germline. V was shortened by 7 bases and J by 2 bases, with 13 bases between the two germline ends. The CDR3 is 14 residues long. CDR3 nucleotides: TGTGCCAGCACTGGCACAGTCCACACAGATACGCAGTATTTT. It yields the protein CASTGTVHTDTQYF.

There are many counts of this clonotype. V usage is TRBV12-3 or TRBV12-4 and J usage is TRBJ1-4; 7 bases match TRBD1. J gave up 5 bases and V 1 base, and 7 bases lay outside the gene matches. This CDR3 comprises 16 residues. The CDR3, as DNA: TGTGCCAGCAGTTTAGGAACAACAGGGGTAAATGAAAAACTGTTTTTT. Translated, it gives CASSLGTTGVNEKLFF.

This clonotype was seen repeatedly, ten times or more. The rearrangement links TRBV19 to TRBJ2-7; no clear D gene. Germline CDR1 is LNHDA and CDR2 is SQIVND (reference sequence). V was shortened by 2 bases and J by 2 bases, with 13 bases between the two germline ends. The CDR3 sequence is 15 residues long. CDR3 sequence: CASSITEPATYEQYF. The CDR3 DNA reads TGTGCCAGTAGTATAACGGAGCCCGCTACCTACGAGCAGTACTTC.

To note about this clonotype: A clone one base away is much larger, so this may be a read error. This CDR3 fails to terminate in the conserved phenylalanine or tryptophan, so it likely reflects a read error. The V and J genes are TRBV11-2 and TRBJ2-1, with TRBD2 matching 11 bases. The CDR3 length is 15 residues. Trimming removed 5 bases from V and 9 bases from J; junction bases left unmatched: 9. Germline CDR1 and CDR2: SGHAT and FQNNGV. The CDR3 is CASSPDIAGGVEQFL. CDR3 sequence (DNA): TGTGCCAGCAGCCCAGACATAGCGGGAGGGGTTGAGCAGTTCCTC.

Ten or more counts support this clonotype. V and J are TRBV5-1 and TRBJ1-1; D unresolved. Germline assignment: CDR1 SGHRS and CDR2 YFSETQ. The CDR3 has 13 amino acids. The V end lost 0 bases, the J end lost 6 bases, and 9 bases lay between the germline ends. The CDR3 loop reads CASSLARFAEAFF. The CDR3 DNA follows: TGCGCCAGCAGCTTGGCACGATTCGCTGAAGCTTTCTTT.

In its sample, this clonotype was seen many times. The V and J genes are TRBV5-8 and TRBJ1-2; D gene ambiguous. The germline CDR1 and CDR2 sequences are SGHTS and YDEGEE. The CDR3 totals 16 residues. Trimming took 7 bases from V and 4 from J, leaving 23 bases between them. The CDR3 DNA sequence: TGTGCCAGCCCCCAGAATCATCCACGAAAGACCTATGGCTACACCTTC. The encoded protein is CASPQNHPRKTYGYTF. Looking up the rest from reference TRBV5-8 and TRBJ1-2 gives the full variable domain: EAGVTQSPTHLIKTRGQQATLRCSPISGHTSVYWYQQALGLGLQFLLWYDEGEERNRGNFPPRFSGRQFPNYSSELNVNALELEDSALYLCASPQNHPRKTYGYTFGSGTRLTVV.

In regard to this clonotype: With a far larger clone one base away, a read error is the likely cause. The CDR3 DNA follows: TGCAGTGCTAGAGATGCTGGGGCTAGCGGGGCCATGGCAGAGACCCAGTACTTC. Its translation is CSARDAGASGAMAETQYF. This chain connects TRBV20-1 to TRBJ2-7, with 9 nucleotides matching TRBD2. The assigned J gene may be wrong: the sequence end matches TRBJ2-5 better. This CDR3 contains 18 residues. Germline CDR1 and CDR2: DFQATT and SNEGSKA (reference sequence).

In its sample, this clonotype was seen many times. The chain is built from TRBV4-3 and TRBJ1-1; 9 bases agree with TRBD1. CDR1 LGHNA and CDR2 YSLEER come from the germline V gene. The CDR3 is 14 amino acids. V lost 4 bases and J lost 6; bases outside the gene matches: 6. CDR3 residues: CASSRGDRDPEAFF. As DNA, the CDR3 is TGCGCCAGCAGCCGAGGGGACAGGGACCCTGAAGCTTTCTTT.

This clonotype has at least ten counts. This chain connects TRBV19 to TRBJ2-4; D gene unclear. Germline loops: CDR1 LNHDA, CDR2 SQIVND (reference sequence). This CDR3 spans 16 amino acids. The V end lost 3 bases, the J end lost 0 bases, and 12 bases lay between the germline ends. The DNA for the CDR3 is TGTGCCAGTAGTATTGGCCAGGCGAGAGCCAAAAACATTCAGTACTTC. It specifies CASSIGQARAKNIQYF.

This clonotype was seen repeatedly, ten times or more. V is TRBV2 and J is TRBJ2-7, with D possibly matching TRBD1 (5 bases). The CDR3 extends over 14 amino acids. CDR1 SNHLY and CDR2 FYNNEI come from the germline V gene. Trimming removed 1 base from V and 2 bases from J, with 9 bases in between. DNA of the CDR3: TGTGCCAGCAGTGAAGACCCCAGGGCCTACGAGCAGTACTTC. Protein: CASSEDPRAYEQYF.

V usage is TRBV5-1 and J usage is TRBJ2-1; a possible D gene is TRBD2 (6 bases). Per the germline V gene, CDR1 is SGHRS and CDR2 is YFSETQ. This CDR3 contains 15 residues. Deletions cut 0 bases from V and 8 bases from J, with 15 bases between. CDR3 DNA sequence: TGCGCCAGCAGCTTGGTATTAGCGGCTTACGATGAGCAGTTCTTC. It specifies CASSLVLAAYDEQFF.

The table lists this clonotype with many counts. In DNA form, the CDR3 reads TGTGCCATCAGTGAGGGACAGGGGAGCTATGGCTACACCTTC. Protein: CAISEGQGSYGYTF. The chain couples TRBV10-3 to TRBJ1-2, with TRBD1 matching over 9 bases. V gave up 2 bases and J gave up 4 bases; unmatched junction bases: 2. The CDR3 covers 14 residues. Germline V gives CDR1 ENHRY, CDR2 SYGVKD.

This clonotype was seen at least ten times. The rearrangement joins TRBV3-1 to TRBJ2-5; D not resolved. CDR3 length: 17 residues. Germline V gene lookup returns CDR1 LGHDT and CDR2 YNNKEL (reference sequence). V was trimmed by 5 bases and J by 5 bases, leaving 24 bases between them. CDR3 sequence: CASSTRLPISFSETQYF. The CDR3 coding sequence is TGTGCCAGCAGCACCCGCCTTCCCATTTCTTTCTCTGAGACCCAGTACTTC.

This clonotype was detected only once. The V and J genes are TRBV20-1 and TRBJ2-1; 7 nucleotides match TRBD2. Unmatched junction bases numbered 6, after V lost 0 bases and J lost 7 bases. The CDR3 length is 14 residues. Germline CDR1 reads DFQATT; CDR2 reads SNEGSKA (reference sequence). The CDR3 DNA sequence: TGCAGTGCTAGAGACGGCGGGAGTGGAAATGAGCAGTTCTTC. Its protein product is CSARDGGSGNEQFF.

This clonotype appeared many times. V gene TRBV7-9 combines with J gene TRBJ1-5; D might be TRBD1 (6 bases). The CDR3 is made up of 17 amino acids. The V end lost 5 bases, the J end lost 2 bases, and 19 bases lay between the germline ends. Germline lookup yields CDR1 SEHNR and CDR2 FQNEAQ (reference sequence). The CDR3 DNA reads as TGTGCCAGCAGCCAGGCCCGGGGGGGCAATGGCAATCAGCCCCAGCATTTT. Protein product: CASSQARGGNGNQPQHF.

This clonotype was seen repeatedly, ten times or more. The chain carries TRBV5-4 and TRBJ2-5, with 10 bases matching TRBD1. This CDR3 contains 14 residues. Germline assignment: CDR1 SGHNT and CDR2 YYREEE (reference sequence). J was trimmed by 9 bases and V by 4 bases; bases with no gene match: 9. DNA for the CDR3: TGTGCCAGCAGCCTCCAGGGGACAGGGGAGTCCCAGTACTTC. This encodes CASSLQGTGESQYF.

For this clonotype: A much larger clone sits a single nucleotide away, making a read error possible. The rearrangement links TRBV6-5 to TRBJ1-1; no reliable D call. Per germline, CDR1 MNHEY and CDR2 SVGAGI. The length of the CDR3 is 14 residues. CDR3 loop: CANSYARGNTEAFF. CDR3 in DNA: TGTGCCAACAGTTACGCCCGAGGGAACACTGAAGCTTTCTTT.

Turning to this clonotype: This sequence may be a read error, since a much larger clone differs from it by one base. The chain employs TRBV5-6 and TRBJ1-1; TRBD1 matches at 10 bases. The CDR3 sequence is 16 residues long. Germline CDR1 is SGHDT and CDR2 is YYEEEE. CDR3 in amino acids: CASRPGTGARNTGAFF. The CDR3 bases are TGTGCCAGCAGACCCGGGACAGGGGCGAGGAACACTGGAGCTTTCTTT.

In this sample, this clonotype turned up many times. The V call is TRBV2, the J call TRBJ1-3; no clear D gene. The CDR3 has 17 residues. Looked up from germline, CDR1 is SNHLY and CDR2 is FYNNEI. Trimming removed 2 bases at V and 0 bases at J, with 14 bases between. This CDR3 reads CASSEYPAGISGNTIYF. For the CDR3, the DNA is TGTGCCAGCAGTGAATACCCGGCGGGCATCTCTGGAAACACCATATATTTT.

This clonotype was picked up many times. CDR3 sequence (DNA): TGTGCCAGCAGCTCCCGACAGGGTTCCAATCAGCCCCAGCATTTT. It codes for CASSSRQGSNQPQHF. The rearrangement joins TRBV5-8 to TRBJ1-5; 7 nucleotides align to TRBD1. Per germline, CDR1 SGHTS and CDR2 YDEGEE. The CDR3 has 15 amino acids. After removal of 3 bases from V and 3 bases from J, the junction contained 6 bases not matched to a gene.

In its sample, this clonotype was seen many times. V usage is TRBV3-1 and J usage is TRBJ1-3; D not certain. Deletions cut 4 bases from V and 0 bases from J, with 16 bases between. CDR3 size: 17 residues. Germline lookup yields CDR1 LGHDT and CDR2 YNNKEL (reference sequence). The CDR3 sequence: CASSPPNGPVSGNTIYF. In nucleotides, the CDR3 is TGTGCCAGCAGCCCCCCAAATGGCCCGGTCTCTGGAAACACCATATATTTT.

This clonotype was counted ten times or more. The chain joins TRBV10-2 to TRBJ1-5, with D uncertain. Germline lookup yields CDR1 WSHSY and CDR2 SAAADI. V lost 7 bases to trimming and J lost 4 bases, with 11 bases between them. This CDR3 is built from 13 residues. For the CDR3, the DNA is TGCGCCAGCACCCGGGAGATTAATCAGCCCCAGCATTTT. It specifies CASTREINQPQHF.

About this clonotype: This may come from a read error, since a much larger clone is one base off. V is TRBV5-5 and J is TRBJ2-7; D tentatively fits TRBD1 or TRBD2 (5 bases each). This CDR3 has 15 amino acids. Looked up from germline, CDR1 is SGHKS and CDR2 is YYEKEE (reference sequence). The chain's CDR3 is CASSYEGPSSYGQYF. The CDR3 DNA is TGTGCCAGCAGTTATGAGGGACCAAGCTCCTACGGGCAGTACTTC.

Concerning this clonotype: A much larger clone lies one base from this, so it may be a read error. The rearrangement uses TRBV9 and TRBJ1-2; D gene uncertain. This CDR3 has 16 amino acids. Trimming stripped 10 bases from V and 4 bases from J, with 26 bases between. Germline CDR1 reads SGDLS; CDR2 reads YYNGEE. CDR3 in amino acids: CACELLYSRKTYGYTF. Written as DNA, the CDR3 is TGTGCCTGCGAACTACTGTACTCAAGAAAGACCTATGGCTACACCTTC.

This clonotype was observed a single time. A read error may be the cause here, since a much bigger clone is one base away. The CDR3 does not close with the conserved phenylalanine or tryptophan, likely indicating a read error. The chain couples TRBV3-1 to TRBJ2-7; D is possibly TRBD2 (5 bases). The CDR3 runs 13 residues. The V gene's germline CDR1 is LGHDT and CDR2 YNNKEL (reference sequence). V shed 1 base and J shed 1 base, with 5 bases lying between them. CDR3 bases: TGTGCCAGCAGCCAAGGGACTTCCTACGAGCAGTACCTC. Translated: CASSQGTSYEQYL.

This clonotype was picked up many times. This rearrangement joins TRBV10-2 to TRBJ2-2; D might be TRBD1 or TRBD2, each matching 5 bases. The CDR3 has 11 residues. From germline, CDR1 is WSHSY and CDR2 SAAADI. Trimming took 8 bases from V and 6 from J, leaving 7 bases between them. The CDR3 DNA reads as TGCGCCAGCGGGGGATCCGGGGAGCTGTTTTTT. Its protein product is CASGGSGELFF.